This record concerns one T cell receptor (beta chain) sequence. These data are taken from a study of blood T cell repertoires in COVID-19. Study-wide context: Samples came from the United States, Italy and Spain, spanning acute and convalescent COVID-19. Sources were T cells, B-cell-depleted T cells, or PBMCs; the material itself was cDNA or gDNA.

How the authors handled the data: Amplifying reference gene primers gave estimates of nucleated cell counts. TCRdb keeps only in-frame clones here, not all; method: immunoSEQ multiplex PCR. That table furnishes V, J and clone size, whereas the DNA furnished D and trimming. This table has about 200,000 clones, approximately 84% appearing once. J lost 6 bases, V lost 2 bases, and 5 bases had no gene match. The CDR3 is 16 residues long. Germline assignment: CDR1 SEHNR and CDR2 FQNEAQ (reference sequence). Sequences were obtained from peripheral blood. The source is a woman aged 70-85 years with active or convalescent COVID-19. This chain uses TRBV7-9 with TRBJ1-4; 11 bases agree with TRBD1. CDR3 sequence reads: CASSLWGQGDDEKLFF. CDR3 in DNA: TGTGCCAGCAGCTTATGGGGACAGGGGGATGATGAAAAACTGTTTTTT.